This TCR beta chain was captured by sequencing in a study of CD8 T cells in Susac syndrome. Findings and limits, study-wide: Among people with Susac, CD8+ clonal expansion was greatest in TEMRA cells and active patients.

Reverse transcription of roughly 0.5 to 1 ug RNA used random hexamers. A single record per CDR3 protein comes from TCRdb applying MiXCR to the immunoSEQ multiplex PCR reads. The sample lists tens of thousands of distinct CDR3 sequences; 94% were seen once. The CDR3 extends over 17 amino acids. Trimming shortened V by 2 bases and J by 0 bases, and 11 bases separated the two germline ends. The germline V gene encodes CDR1 MGHDK and CDR2 SYGVNS. As for this clonotype: Antigen unknown.

Through negative isolation, CD4+ and CD8+ T cells were obtained, while TEMRA cells were enriched using FACS. The sample consisted of CD8+ T cells from PBMCs. This receptor was taken from a human donor with Susac syndrome. The chain combines TRBV25-1 with TRBJ2-6; D remains ambiguous. CDR3 DNA: TGTGCCAGCAGTGAAAATCTGGACCACTCTGGGGCCAACGTCCTGACTTTC. It encodes CASSENLDHSGANVLTF.